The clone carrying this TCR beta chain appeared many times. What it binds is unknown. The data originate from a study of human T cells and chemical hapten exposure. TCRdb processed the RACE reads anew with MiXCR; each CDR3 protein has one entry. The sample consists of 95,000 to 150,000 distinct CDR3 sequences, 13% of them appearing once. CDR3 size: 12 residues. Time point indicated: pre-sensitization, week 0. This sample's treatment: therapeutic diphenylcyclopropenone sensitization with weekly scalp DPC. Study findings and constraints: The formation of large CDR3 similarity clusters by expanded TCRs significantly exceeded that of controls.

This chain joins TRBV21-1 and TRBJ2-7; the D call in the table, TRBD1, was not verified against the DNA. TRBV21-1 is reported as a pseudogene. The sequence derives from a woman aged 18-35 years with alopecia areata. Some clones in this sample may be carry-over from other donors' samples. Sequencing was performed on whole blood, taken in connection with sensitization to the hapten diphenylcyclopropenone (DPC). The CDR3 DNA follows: TGTGCCAGCAGTCAGGGGGCCTACGAGCAGTACTTC. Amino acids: CASSQGAYEQYF.